This T cell receptor (beta chain) was captured by sequencing in a study of cytomegalovirus exposure and HLA in healthy donors. PCR amplification relied on 60 Vbeta primers (plus 13 Jbeta primers). TCRdb keeps only in-frame clones here, not all; method: immunoSEQ multiplex PCR. The data hold 150,000 to 200,000 clones, with 75% to 90% observed a single time. Worth noting for this clone: Its specificity is unknown.

Overall study results and limits: From TCR beta sequences, most subjects' HLA-A and HLA-B alleles were reportedly predicted accurately.

Germline loops: CDR1 SGHDT, CDR2 YYEEEE. Unmatched junction bases numbered 14, after V lost 0 bases and J lost 3 bases. This CDR3 spans 18 amino acids. The source is a boy between 10 and 17 years old in good health and CMV-seronegative. This chain joins TRBV5-6 and TRBJ2-5; TRBD1 aligns across 7 bases. Sequencing used PBMCs. The chain's CDR3 is CASSLVGAGRGYEETQYF. The DNA of the CDR3 is TGTGCCAGCAGCTTGGTGGGCGCTGGCAGGGGGTATGAAGAGACCCAGTACTTC.